The clone carrying this T cell receptor (beta chain) was seen a few times. Per the original data handling: Amplification of reference gene primers provided the estimated nucleated cell counts. Produced via immunoSEQ multiplex PCR; TCRdb's table is partial and in-frame only. That table furnishes V, J and clone size, whereas the DNA furnished D and trimming. This sample has about 190,000 clones, with 84% found just once. This sample was taken from a study of blood T cell repertoires in COVID-19. Study at large: Some COVID-19 samples were acute and others convalescent; all came from the United States, Italy and Spain. From T cells, B-cell-depleted T cells, or PBMCs came the material, which was cDNA or gDNA.

Germline V gene sequence: CDR1 LNHDA, CDR2 SQIVND (reference sequence). J lost 4 bases, V lost 7 bases, and 12 bases had no gene match. CDR3 length: 15 residues. The specimen was PBMCs or T cells enriched from blood (not recorded which). The clonotype comes from a woman aged 25-40 years who had been exposed to COVID-19. V is TRBV19 and J is TRBJ1-2, with 7 positions matching TRBD1. CDR3 region: CASTATGRLGYGYTF. The CDR3 bases are TGTGCCAGTACTGCGACAGGGAGGTTGGGCTATGGCTACACCTTC.